The 27 T cell receptor beta chains below were found in one sample sequenced in a study of shared clonotypes between healthy human individuals. Sequencing used immunoSEQ multiplex PCR; TCRdb keeps in-frame clones, though not all of them. Of about 2.1 million clones in the sample, under 95% were seen once. The naive CD8 subset, CD45RO-negative cells positively selected for CCR7, excluded terminally differentiated effector memory CD45RA+ cells. Material: naive CD8+ T cells from PBMCs. Receptor source: a man aged 18 to 35 in good health. Some clones in this sample may be carry-over from other donors' samples.

This chain uses TRBV5-1 with TRBJ2-5; D not certain. Germline values: CDR1 SGHRS, CDR2 YFSETQ. The V and J ends lost 4 bases and 5 bases respectively, with 18 bases between them. The CDR3 length is 15 residues. The CDR3 loop reads CASSPAGSPLETQYF. In nucleotides, the CDR3 is TGCGCCAGCAGCCCTGCCGGTAGTCCATTGGAGACCCAGTACTTC.

The chain carries TRBV29-1 and TRBJ2-2; 8 bases fit TRBD1. Germline loops: CDR1 SQVTM, CDR2 ANQGSEA. This CDR3 region has 14 residues. Trimming removed 6 bases from V and 2 bases from J; junction bases left unmatched: 5. DNA of the CDR3: TGCAGCGTGCGACAGGGGACCAACACCGGGGAGCTGTTTTTT. As protein: CSVRQGTNTGELFF.

The rearrangement joins TRBV11-2 to TRBJ2-7, with 9 bases fitting TRBD1. Germline CDR1 reads SGHAT; CDR2 reads FQNNGV. Trimming at V came to 2 bases and at J to 4 bases, leaving 9 bases not matched to a gene. The CDR3 contains 16 residues. CDR3 sequence (DNA): TGTGCCAGCAGCTTACAGTCGGGACAGGGTTTTTACGAGCAGTACTTC. Translating it yields CASSLQSGQGFYEQYF.

The gene calls are TRBV19 and TRBJ1-5, with a possible D match to TRBD1 (5 bases). The CDR3 totals 15 residues. Germline lookup yields CDR1 LNHDA and CDR2 SQIVND (reference sequence). Trimming removed 3 bases at V and 4 bases at J, with 13 bases between. CDR3 bases: TGTGCCAGTAGTATTTTTACAGGAAAGAATCAGCCCCAGCATTTT. Translating gives CASSIFTGKNQPQHF.

The chain couples TRBV9 to TRBJ2-7; tentatively, D is TRBD1 or TRBD2 (6 bases each). CDR1 is SGDLS, CDR2 YYNGEE, per germline. The CDR3 has 16 residues. The V end lost 4 bases, the J end lost 0 bases, and 17 bases lay between the germline ends. This CDR3 is CASSFGGLASSYEQYF. The CDR3 bases are TGTGCCAGCAGCTTTGGGGGGCTAGCCTCCTCCTACGAGCAGTACTTC. Full variable domain (remainder filled in from reference TRBV9 and TRBJ2-7): DSGVTQTPKHLITATGQRVTLRCSPRSGDLSVYWYQQSLDQGLQFLIQYYNGEERAKGNILERFSAQQFPDLHSELNLSSLELGDSALYFCASSFGGLASSYEQYFGPGTRLTVT.

The genes are TRBV7-2 and TRBJ2-7; D remains ambiguous. Germline-derived CDR1 and CDR2 are SGHTA and FQGNSA. This CDR3 is 12 amino acids long. The V and J ends lost 5 bases and 6 bases respectively, with 11 bases between them. Here the CDR3 DNA reads TGTGCCAGCAGCCCCAGGTCCGGCGAGCAGTACTTC. Amino acids: CASSPRSGEQYF.

CDR3 amino acids: CASSDGGYNQPQHF. Here the CDR3 DNA reads TGTGCCAGCAGTGATGGCGGATACAATCAGCCCCAGCATTTT. The chain links TRBV2 to TRBJ1-5; D uncertain. V was shortened by 3 bases and J by 3 bases, with 9 bases between the two germline ends. This CDR3 spans 14 amino acids. CDR1 SNHLY and CDR2 FYNNEI come from the germline V gene.

To note about this clone: Other DNA sequences in the sample encode the same CDR3. This chain links TRBV28 with TRBJ2-2, with a weak D call TRBD1 (6 bases). The germline gives CDR1 MDHEN, CDR2 SYDVKM. The CDR3 is 14 amino acids. V lost 4 bases and J 1 base, leaving 7 bases between the germline ends. The chain's CDR3 is CASSWDKNTGELFF. The DNA for the CDR3 is TGTGCCAGCAGTTGGGACAAGAACACCGGGGAGCTGTTTTTT.

Worth noting for this clone: The same CDR3 also results from other DNA sequences found in this sample. The chain combines TRBV7-9 with TRBJ1-1; no clear D. The CDR3 runs to 13 residues. The germline V gene encodes CDR1 SEHNR and CDR2 FQNEAQ (reference sequence). Trimming left V 1 base short and J 4 bases short, with 7 bases between. Here the CDR3 DNA reads TGTGCCAGCAGCTTAGGCGGATCCACTGAAGCTTTCTTT. Amino acids: CASSLGGSTEAFF.

The chain links TRBV6-5 to TRBJ2-5; D gene unclear. Germline assignment: CDR1 MNHEY and CDR2 SVGAGI. The CDR3 runs to 15 residues. Between the trimmed V and J ends, which lost 7 bases and 3 bases, there was a span of 18 bases. CDR3 in amino acids: CASKEIPLREETQYF. CDR3 coding DNA: TGTGCCAGCAAAGAAATCCCTCTCCGAGAAGAGACCCAGTACTTC.

The chain links TRBV7-3 to TRBJ2-2; a possible D gene is TRBD2 (6 bases). Trimming left V 8 bases short and J 2 bases short, with 12 bases between. The germline gives CDR1 SGHTA, CDR2 FQGTGA. The CDR3 has 14 amino acids. The CDR3 region has the DNA TGTGCCAGCCAACTAGCAGGAAACACCGGGGAGCTGTTTTTT. This encodes CASQLAGNTGELFF. The variable domain in full, with the rest retrieved from reference TRBV7-3 and TRBJ2-2, is GAGVSQTPSNKVTEKGKYVELRCDPISGHTALYWYRQSLGQGPEFLIYFQGTGAADDSGLPNDRFFAVRPEGSVSTLKIQRTERGDSAVYLCASQLAGNTGELFFGEGSRLTVL.

The chain carries TRBV11-2 and TRBJ1-5, with TRBD1 as a possible D gene (6 bases). CDR3 length equals 16 residues. CDR1 and CDR2 from the germline V gene are SGHAT and FQNNGV. V shed 4 bases and J shed 0 bases, with 13 bases lying between them. In DNA form, the CDR3 reads TGTGCCAGCAGCTGGGGGACACCCGATAGCAATCAGCCCCAGCATTTT. Protein product: CASSWGTPDSNQPQHF.

The rearrangement joins TRBV5-4 to TRBJ2-3; 9 bases align to TRBD1. Per germline, CDR1 SGHNT and CDR2 YYREEE (reference sequence). The J segment lost 6 bases and the V segment lost 6 bases, leaving 14 bases of the junction unmatched. The CDR3 consists of 16 residues. CDR3 DNA: TGTGCCAGCACCCTCGGGCCGGGACAGGGCGCCGATACGCAGTATTTT. Amino acid sequence: CASTLGPGQGADTQYF.

The chain recombines TRBV27 with TRBJ2-3; 7 nucleotides agree with TRBD2. The CDR3 has 15 amino acids. The germline CDR1 and CDR2 sequences are MNHEY and SMNVEV (reference sequence). V dropped 5 bases and J dropped 4; count of bases not matched to a gene: 9. The CDR3 DNA reads TGTGCCAGCAGTAGTCGGAGCGGGACCCCAGATACGCAGTATTTT. Its protein product is CASSSRSGTPDTQYF.

Concerning this clone: Other DNA sequences in the same sample also yield this CDR3. V usage is TRBV7-9 and J usage is TRBJ1-1, with D possibly being TRBD1 (6 bases). The CDR3 is 15 amino acids. V lost 1 base to trimming and J lost 1 base, with 10 bases between them. CDR1 and CDR2 from the germline V gene are SEHNR and FQNEAQ (reference sequence). The CDR3 is CASSLVGGGNTEAFF. The CDR3, as DNA: TGTGCCAGCAGCTTAGTTGGGGGCGGGAACACTGAAGCTTTCTTT.

The chain is built from TRBV7-9 and TRBJ2-7; D call uncertain. The CDR3 is 12 residues long. Trimming cost V 3 bases and J 5 bases, with 8 bases left between them. Germline V gene sequence: CDR1 SEHNR, CDR2 FQNEAQ (reference sequence). The CDR3 DNA is TGTGCCAGCAGCTTCCCGGTGGACGAGCAGTACTTC. It specifies CASSFPVDEQYF.

V gene TRBV6-6 combines with J gene TRBJ1-2; a possible D gene is TRBD1 (5 bases). CDR3 length: 14 amino acids. The germline CDR1 and CDR2 sequences are MNHNY and SVGAGI (reference sequence). Between the trimmed V and J ends, which lost 3 bases and 6 bases, there was a span of 14 bases. CDR3 DNA sequence: TGTGCCAGCAGTTATGCGCAGGGTTACGATGGCTACACCTTC. This codes for CASSYAQGYDGYTF.

V is TRBV28 and J is TRBJ1-4; 8 positions match TRBD1. CDR1 is MDHEN and CDR2 is SYDVKM in the germline V gene. This CDR3 spans 18 amino acids. After removal of 2 bases from V and 5 bases from J, the junction contained 13 bases not matched to a gene. The CDR3 is CASSLEGRWGQDNEKLFF. Here the CDR3 DNA reads TGTGCCAGCAGTTTAGAGGGTAGGTGGGGACAGGACAATGAAAAACTGTTTTTT.

The chain has TRBV28 and TRBJ1-5; D is ambiguous. In germline, CDR1 is MDHEN, CDR2 SYDVKM. The V and J ends lost 6 bases and 3 bases respectively, with 9 bases between them. CDR3 length: 13 amino acids. This chain's CDR3 is CASRPLNNQPQHF. The CDR3 DNA is TGTGCCAGCAGACCACTCAACAATCAGCCCCAGCATTTT.

The chain combines TRBV11-3 with TRBJ2-1; the D gene is possibly TRBD2 (6 bases). The germline gives CDR1 SGHNT, CDR2 YENEEA. The CDR3 consists of 17 residues. V was trimmed by 4 bases and J by 2 bases, leaving 18 bases between them. Here the CDR3 DNA reads TGTGCCAGCAGCTACCGCGGGACTCCCGGGGCCTACAATGAGCAGTTCTTC. This gives the protein CASSYRGTPGAYNEQFF.

The gene calls are TRBV19 and TRBJ2-1, with 14 bases that match TRBD2. Trimming at V came to 4 bases and at J to 7 bases, leaving 3 bases not matched to a gene. CDR3 length: 15 amino acids. Germline CDR1 reads LNHDA; CDR2 reads SQIVND (reference sequence). The CDR3 is CASSRLAGGRNEQFF. CDR3 DNA sequence: TGTGCCAGTAGTAGACTAGCGGGAGGGAGGAATGAGCAGTTCTTC. The variable domain in full, with the rest retrieved from reference TRBV19 and TRBJ2-1, is DGGITQSPKYLFRKEGQNVTLSCEQNLNHDAMYWYRQDPGQGLRLIYYSQIVNDFQKGDIAEGYSVSREKKESFPLTVTSAQKNPTAFYLCASSRLAGGRNEQFFGPGTRLTVL.

The chain is built from TRBV15 and TRBJ2-7, with 8 bases fitting TRBD2. The CDR3 extends over 15 amino acids. Trimming took 1 base from V and 2 from J; bases not matched to a gene: 4. CDR1 and CDR2 from the germline V gene are LNHNV and YYDKDF (reference sequence). The CDR3 is CATSRVREGPYEQYF. CDR3 coding DNA: TGTGCCACCAGCAGAGTCCGGGAGGGGCCCTACGAGCAGTACTTC.

This clone was counted between two and nine times. V usage is TRBV4-1 and J usage is TRBJ1-2; no firm D call. Germline loops: CDR1 MGHRA, CDR2 YSYEKL. V dropped 0 bases and J dropped 3 bases, with 2 bases sitting between them. This CDR3 region has 12 residues. CDR3 sequence (DNA): TGCGCCAGCAGCCAAGATGACTATGGCTACACCTTC. It specifies CASSQDDYGYTF.

This rearrangement joins TRBV4-1 to TRBJ2-3; maybe TRBD1 (5 bases). The CDR3 is made up of 12 amino acids. Trimming shortened V by 2 bases and J by 8 bases, and 8 bases separated the two germline ends. The V gene's germline CDR1 is MGHRA and CDR2 YSYEKL. In DNA form, the CDR3 reads TGCGCCAGCAGCCAAAACCAGGGTACGCAGTATTTT. Its translation is CASSQNQGTQYF.

Concerning this clone: Being one base from a much bigger clone, this may be a read error. The V call is TRBV2, the J call TRBJ2-7; D is uncertain. Germline V lookup: CDR1 SNHLY, CDR2 FYNNEI. There are 11 residues in the CDR3. Trimming took off 5 bases at V and 1 base at J, with 3 bases between the two ends. Here the CDR3 DNA reads TGTGCCAGCAGTATTTCCTACGAGCAGTACTTC. Translated: CASSISYEQYF.

The chain employs TRBV19 and TRBJ2-1; 9 bases map to TRBD2. The J segment lost 5 bases and the V segment lost 3 bases, leaving 14 bases of the junction unmatched. The V gene's germline CDR1 is LNHDA and CDR2 SQIVND (reference sequence). The CDR3 consists of 18 residues. As DNA, the CDR3 is TGTGCCAGTAGTATCCTTCCATTACTAGCGGGCGGAAACAATGAGCAGTTCTTC. Translation gives CASSILPLLAGGNNEQFF.

The V call is TRBV5-1, the J call TRBJ1-3, with TRBD1 matching 8 bases. The J segment lost 8 bases and the V segment lost 0 bases, leaving 4 bases of the junction unmatched. In germline, CDR1 is SGHRS, CDR2 YFSETQ. This CDR3 has 14 residues. CDR3 in amino acids: CASSLGQGLDTIYF. CDR3 coding DNA: TGCGCCAGCAGCTTGGGACAGGGGCTGGACACCATATATTTT.